These T cell receptor beta chains were read from a single sample in a study of blood T cell repertoires in COVID-19. The table came from immunoSEQ multiplex PCR; TCRdb's copy has only in-frame clones and leaves some out. The table records some 260,000 clones, around 85% of them present only once. Source material: peripheral blood. These receptors all come from a man aged 80 or over with acute or convalescent COVID-19. The CDR3 runs from the conserved cysteine through the conserved F or W. D genes are given only for firm matches. Size is omitted from some rows. Given values are once, few, many or a class for expanded clones.

D gene,V gene,clone size,J gene,CDR3 DNA,CDR3 protein
.,TRBV5-4,.,TRBJ2-2,TGTGCCAGCAGCTGGGTGACAGGGAACACCGGGGAGCTGTTTTTT,CASSWVTGNTGELFF
TRBD1,TRBV18,.,TRBJ2-7,TGTGCCAGCTCAGGCCGGGACAGGTCCTACGAGCAGTACTTC,CASSGRDRSYEQYF
.,TRBV12-3/TRBV12-4,.,TRBJ1-5,TGTGCCAGCGTAGGCGGTGCTCAGCCCCAGCATTTT,CASVGGAQPQHF
TRBD1,TRBV19,.,TRBJ2-7,TGTGCCAGTAGTTCCCTCCGGGACAGGGTATACGAGCAGTACTTC,CASSSLRDRVYEQYF
.,TRBV18,.,TRBJ1-1,TGTGCCAGCTCACCAGGAGGGAGGAGCACTGAAGCTTTCTTT,CASSPGGRSTEAFF
TRBD2,TRBV24-1,.,TRBJ2-1,TGTGCCACCAGTGATTTCGGGACTAGTAATGAGCAGTTCTTC,CATSDFGTSNEQFF
.,TRBV19,few,TRBJ1-1,TGTGCCAGTTTTAACCAGGGTCTGAACACTGAAGCTTTCTTT,CASFNQGLNTEAFF
TRBD1,TRBV6-4,once,TRBJ1-5,TGTGCCAGCAGTGACTCGAGCACAGGGGGGCCCCAGCATTTT,CASSDSSTGGPQHF
TRBD1,TRBV13,.,TRBJ1-2,TGTGCCAGCAGCTTAGAGGGGACAGGGTTAGGCTATGGCTACACCTTC,CASSLEGTGLGYGYTF
TRBD2,TRBV24-1,.,TRBJ2-1,TGTGCCACCAGTGATATTAGCGGGATGTCCTACAATGAGCAGTTCTTC,CATSDISGMSYNEQFF
TRBD2,TRBV9,.,TRBJ2-1,TGTGCCAGCAGCGTAGGGGGGGGCTCCTACAATGAGCAGTTCTTC,CASSVGGGSYNEQFF
.,TRBV24-1,few,TRBJ2-7,TGTGCCACCAGACCGGACAGCTCCTACGAGCAGTACTTC,CATRPDSSYEQYF
.,TRBV20-1,.,TRBJ2-7,TGCAGTGCTAGTCCTGGCGACAGTGAAGCCTACGAGCAGTACTTC,CSASPGDSEAYEQYF
TRBD1,TRBV7-9,.,TRBJ1-2,TGTGCCAGCAGCTACCCGGGACAGCTGTATGGCTACACCTTC,CASSYPGQLYGYTF
TRBD1,TRBV20-1,.,TRBJ1-5,TGCAGTGCTAGTTTGGGACAGGGGGTTATCCAGCCCCAGCATTTT,CSASLGQGVIQPQHF
.,TRBV7-2,.,TRBJ2-3,TGTGCCAGCAGCCGTCGAATGAGAGATACGCAGTATTTT,CASSRRMRDTQYF
TRBD1,TRBV10-2,.,TRBJ1-5,TGCGCCAGCAGTGAACTTTCAGGGGGCGGCCAGCCCCAGCATTTT,CASSELSGGGQPQHF
.,TRBV5-6,.,TRBJ1-4,TGTGCCAGCAGCACCGGGGGTGAAAAACTGTTTTTT,CASSTGGEKLFF
TRBD1,TRBV5-1,.,TRBJ2-3,TGCGCCAGCAGCTTAGGACAGGCAAGCACAGATACGCAGTATTTT,CASSLGQASTDTQYF
.,TRBV28,once,TRBJ1-1,TGTGCCAGCAGTTCCCCCGGGGCGCGGGGCACTGAAGCTTTCTTT,CASSSPGARGTEAFF
TRBD2,TRBV5-1,.,TRBJ2-3,TGCGCCAGCAGCCCTACTAGCGGGGTTAGCACAGATACGCAGTATTTT,CASSPTSGVSTDTQYF
TRBD1,TRBV27,once,TRBJ2-2,TGTGCCAGCAGTTCCCGGGACAGGGCGACCGGGGAGCTGTTTTTT,CASSSRDRATGELFF
TRBD1,TRBV28,.,TRBJ1-2,TGTGCCAGCAGAACACTTAGACAGGGATCATCTGGCTACACCTTC,CASRTLRQGSSGYTF
.,TRBV27,.,TRBJ2-4,TGTGCCAGCAACGGTGGAGCGACGGCCAAAAACATTCAGTACTTC,CASNGGATAKNIQYF
.,TRBV20-1,.,TRBJ2-7,TGCAGTGTTAGTTCGGACGAGCAGTACTTC,CSVSSDEQYF
.,TRBV28,.,TRBJ1-5,TGTGCCAGCAGACCGGAGGCGGGGAACAATCAGCCCCAGCATTTT,CASRPEAGNNQPQHF
TRBD2,TRBV5-1,.,TRBJ2-3,TGCGCCAGCAGCTTGACCCTAGCGGGGGCAGGGGATACGCAGTATTTT,CASSLTLAGAGDTQYF
TRBD1,TRBV19,.,TRBJ1-1,TGTGCCAGTAGTATGTTGACAGGGGGGAACACTGAAGCTTTCTTT,CASSMLTGGNTEAFF
.,TRBV7-9,.,TRBJ2-2,TGTGCCAGCTCCGCCCGGGGAATCGAGAGCGGGGAGCTGTTTTTT,CASSARGIESGELFF
TRBD2,TRBV27,.,TRBJ2-1,TGTGCCAGCAGTCCGGGACTAAGTGAGCAGTTCTTC,CASSPGLSEQFF
TRBD1,TRBV5-1,.,TRBJ1-3,TGCGCCAGCAGAGAGGGACAGGGGGTTGGAAACACCATATATTTT,CASREGQGVGNTIYF